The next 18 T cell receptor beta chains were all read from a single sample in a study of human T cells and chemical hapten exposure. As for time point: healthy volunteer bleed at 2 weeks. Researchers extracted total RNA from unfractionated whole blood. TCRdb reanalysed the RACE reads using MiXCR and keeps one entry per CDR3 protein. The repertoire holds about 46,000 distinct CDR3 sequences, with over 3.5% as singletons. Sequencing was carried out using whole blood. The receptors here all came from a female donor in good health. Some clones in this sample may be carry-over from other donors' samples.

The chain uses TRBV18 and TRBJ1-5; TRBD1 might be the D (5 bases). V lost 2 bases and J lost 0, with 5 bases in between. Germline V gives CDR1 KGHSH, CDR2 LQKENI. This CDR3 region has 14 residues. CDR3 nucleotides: TGTGCCAGCTCACCAGACAGTAGCAATCAGCCCCAGCATTTT. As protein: CASSPDSSNQPQHF. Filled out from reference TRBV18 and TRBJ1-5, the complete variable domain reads NAGVMQNPRHLVRRRGQEARLRCSPMKGHSHVYWYRQLPEEGLKFMVYLQKENIIDESGMPKERFSAEFPKEGPSILRIQQVVRGDSAAYFCASSPDSSNQPQHFGDGTRLSIL.

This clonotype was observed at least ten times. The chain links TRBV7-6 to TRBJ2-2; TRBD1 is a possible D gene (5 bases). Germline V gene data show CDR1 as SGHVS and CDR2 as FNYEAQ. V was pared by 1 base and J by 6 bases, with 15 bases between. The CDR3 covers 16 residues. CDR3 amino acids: CASSLGLGHVSGELFF. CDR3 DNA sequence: TGTGCCAGCAGCTTAGGTCTGGGGCACGTGTCCGGGGAGCTGTTTTTT.

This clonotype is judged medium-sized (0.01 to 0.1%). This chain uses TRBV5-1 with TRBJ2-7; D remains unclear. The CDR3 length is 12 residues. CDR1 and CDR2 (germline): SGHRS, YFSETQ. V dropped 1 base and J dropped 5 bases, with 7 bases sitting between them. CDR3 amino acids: CASSLIGNEQYF. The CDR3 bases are TGCGCCAGCAGCTTGATAGGGAACGAGCAGTACTTC.

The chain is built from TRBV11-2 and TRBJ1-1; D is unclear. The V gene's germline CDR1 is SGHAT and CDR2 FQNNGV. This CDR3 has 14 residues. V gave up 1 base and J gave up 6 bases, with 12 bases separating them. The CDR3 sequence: CASSLGRGRAEAFF. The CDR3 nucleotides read TGTGCCAGCAGCTTAGGGCGGGGTAGGGCTGAAGCTTTCTTT.

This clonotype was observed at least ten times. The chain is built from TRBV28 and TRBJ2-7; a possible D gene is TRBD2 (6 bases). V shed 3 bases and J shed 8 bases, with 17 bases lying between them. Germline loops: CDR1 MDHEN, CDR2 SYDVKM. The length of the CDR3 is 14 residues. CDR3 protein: CASSFGSGTGKQYF. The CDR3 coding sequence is TGTGCCAGCAGTTTCGGGTCAGGGACTGGGAAGCAGTACTTC.

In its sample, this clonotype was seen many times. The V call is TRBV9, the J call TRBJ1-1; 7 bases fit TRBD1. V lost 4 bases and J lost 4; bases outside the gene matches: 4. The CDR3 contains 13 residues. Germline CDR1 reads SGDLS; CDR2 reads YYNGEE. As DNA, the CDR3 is TGTGCCAGCAGCCCGAGGACAGGCACTGAAGCTTTCTTT. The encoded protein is CASSPRTGTEAFF. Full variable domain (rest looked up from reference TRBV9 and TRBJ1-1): DSGVTQTPKHLITATGQRVTLRCSPRSGDLSVYWYQQSLDQGLQFLIQYYNGEERAKGNILERFSAQQFPDLHSELNLSSLELGDSALYFCASSPRTGTEAFFGQGTRLTVV.

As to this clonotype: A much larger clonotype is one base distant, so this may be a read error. The CDR3: CASTRWGEQYF. The CDR3 DNA reads TGTGCCAGCACTCGGTGGGGGGAGCAGTACTTC. The chain combines TRBV6-5 with TRBJ2-7; D assignment may be TRBD1 or TRBD2 (5 bases each). Germline V gene lookup returns CDR1 MNHEY and CDR2 SVGAGI. CDR3 size: 11 residues. V was cut by 7 bases and J by 7 bases, with 11 bases left in between.

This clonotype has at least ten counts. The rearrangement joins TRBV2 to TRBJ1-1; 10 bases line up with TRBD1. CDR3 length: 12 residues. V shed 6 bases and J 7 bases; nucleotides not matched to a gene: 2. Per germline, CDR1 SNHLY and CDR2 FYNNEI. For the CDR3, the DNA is TGTGCCAGCAGGGGACAGGGGTATGAAGCTTTCTTT. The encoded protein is CASRGQGYEAFF.

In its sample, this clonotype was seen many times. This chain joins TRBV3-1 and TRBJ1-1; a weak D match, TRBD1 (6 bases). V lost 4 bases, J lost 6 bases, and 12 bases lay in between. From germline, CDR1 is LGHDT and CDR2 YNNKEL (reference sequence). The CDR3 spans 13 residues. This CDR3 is CASSRGGAAEAFF. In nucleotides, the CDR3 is TGTGCCAGCAGCCGGGGGGGCGCGGCTGAAGCTTTCTTT.

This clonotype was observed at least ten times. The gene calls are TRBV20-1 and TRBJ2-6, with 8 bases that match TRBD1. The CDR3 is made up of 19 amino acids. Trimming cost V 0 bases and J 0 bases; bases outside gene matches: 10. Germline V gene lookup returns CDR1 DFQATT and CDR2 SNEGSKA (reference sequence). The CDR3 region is CSARESRGRISSGANVLTF. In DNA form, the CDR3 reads TGCAGTGCTAGAGAGAGCAGGGGGCGAATAAGCTCTGGGGCCAACGTCCTGACTTTC.

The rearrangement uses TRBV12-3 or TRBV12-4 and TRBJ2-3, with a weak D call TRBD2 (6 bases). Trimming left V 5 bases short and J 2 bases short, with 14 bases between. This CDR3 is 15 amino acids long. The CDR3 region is CASSKTRATTDTQYF. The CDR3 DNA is TGTGCCAGCAGTAAGACTAGGGCGACCACAGATACGCAGTATTTT.

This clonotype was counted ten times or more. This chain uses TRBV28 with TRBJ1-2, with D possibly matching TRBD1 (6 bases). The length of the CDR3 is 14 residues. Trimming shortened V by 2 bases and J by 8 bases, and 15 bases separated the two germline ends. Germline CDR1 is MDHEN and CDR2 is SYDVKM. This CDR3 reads CASSLAGELGGYTF. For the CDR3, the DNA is TGTGCCAGCAGTTTAGCAGGGGAGCTGGGAGGCTACACCTTC.

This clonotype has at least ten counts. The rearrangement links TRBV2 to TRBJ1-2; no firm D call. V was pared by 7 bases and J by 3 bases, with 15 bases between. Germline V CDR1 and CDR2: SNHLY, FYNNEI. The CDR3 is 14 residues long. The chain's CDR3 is CASNFRTRDYGYTF. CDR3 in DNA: TGTGCCAGCAACTTCAGGACCCGAGACTATGGCTACACCTTC. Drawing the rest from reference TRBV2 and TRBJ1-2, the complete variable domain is EPEVTQTPSHQVTQMGQEVILRCVPISNHLYFYWYRQILGQKVEFLVSFYNNEISEKSEIFDDQFSVERPDGSNFTLKIRSTKLEDSAMYFCASNFRTRDYGYTFGSGTRLTVV.

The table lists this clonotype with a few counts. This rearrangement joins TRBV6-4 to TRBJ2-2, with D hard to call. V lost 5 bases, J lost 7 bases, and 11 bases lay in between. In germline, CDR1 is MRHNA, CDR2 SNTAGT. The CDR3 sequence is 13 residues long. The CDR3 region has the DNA TGTGCCAGCAGTCATACGGCTGTCGGGGAGCTGTTTTTT. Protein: CASSHTAVGELFF.

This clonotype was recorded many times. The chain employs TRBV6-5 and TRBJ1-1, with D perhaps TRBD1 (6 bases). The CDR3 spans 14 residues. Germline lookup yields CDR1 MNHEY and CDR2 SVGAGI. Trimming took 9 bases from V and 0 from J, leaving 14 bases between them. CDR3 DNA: TGTGCCAGAGCCTGGGACACCATGAACACTGAAGCTTTCTTT. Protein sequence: CARAWDTMNTEAFF.

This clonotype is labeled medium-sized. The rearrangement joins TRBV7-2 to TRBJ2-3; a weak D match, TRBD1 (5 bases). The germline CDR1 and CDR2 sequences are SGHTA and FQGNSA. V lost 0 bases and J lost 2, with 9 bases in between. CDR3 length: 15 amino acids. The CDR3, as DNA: TGTGCCAGCAGCTTAGCCCCAGGGTCCACAGATACGCAGTATTTT. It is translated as CASSLAPGSTDTQYF.

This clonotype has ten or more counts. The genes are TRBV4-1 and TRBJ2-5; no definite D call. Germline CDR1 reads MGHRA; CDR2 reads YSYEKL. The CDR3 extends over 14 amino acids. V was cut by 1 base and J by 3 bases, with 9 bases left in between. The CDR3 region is CASSQVRSEETQYF. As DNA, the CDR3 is TGCGCCAGCAGCCAAGTTAGGAGTGAAGAGACCCAGTACTTC.

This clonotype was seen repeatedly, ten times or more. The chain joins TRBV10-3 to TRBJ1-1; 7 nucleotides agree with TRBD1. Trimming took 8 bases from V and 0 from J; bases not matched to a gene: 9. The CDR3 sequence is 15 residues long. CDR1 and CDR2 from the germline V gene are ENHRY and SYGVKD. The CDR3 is CAICEPGQMNTEAFF. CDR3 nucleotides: TGTGCCATCTGCGAGCCGGGACAGATGAACACTGAAGCTTTCTTT.